The entry below describes one T cell receptor beta chain. This sample is part of a study of blood T cell repertoires in COVID-19. J lost 4 bases, V lost 0 bases, and 0 bases had no gene match. CDR1 is SGHTA, CDR2 FQGNSA, per germline. The CDR3 totals 14 residues. Sequenced by immunoSEQ multiplex PCR; TCRdb stores in-frame clones only, minus some. The sample consists of roughly 230,000 clones, about 88% of them appearing once. This chain joins TRBV7-2 and TRBJ1-3, with TRBD1 identical over 7 bases. This sequence originates from a man between 40 and 49 years old with acute or convalescent COVID-19. Sequencing used peripheral blood. CDR3 nucleotides: TGTGCCAGCAGCTTAGCCAGGGGGGGAAACACCATATATTTT. Encoded protein: CASSLARGGNTIYF. Supplemented by reference TRBV7-2 and TRBJ1-3, the full variable domain reads GAGVSQSPSNKVTEKGKDVELRCDPISGHTALYWYRQSLGQGLEFLIYFQGNSAPDKSGLPSDRFSAERTGGSVSTLTIQRTQQEDSAVYLCASSLARGGNTIYFGEGSWLTVV.